Reported below is one TCR beta chain. As yet, its antigen is unknown. Trimming at V came to 6 bases and at J to 2 bases, leaving 9 bases not matched to a gene. This CDR3 has 16 residues. Germline-derived CDR1 and CDR2 are LGHNA and YNFKEQ. This sample stems from a study of shared clonotypes between healthy human individuals. Study-wide results and caveats: Shared clonotypes across all four donors exceeded non-shared ones in generation probability. Few donors limited the genetic and exposure-history diversity represented.

Original processing notes: Filtering of immunoSEQ junctional sequences could not match full-length read filtering. This table comes from immunoSEQ multiplex PCR, and its TCRdb copy is limited to in-frame clones, with some not included. The V and J calls and the clone size are those of that table, but D and trimming were determined from the DNA. The repertoire holds about 2.4 million clones, with 93% as singletons. Donors comprised healthy HIV-negative adults lacking recent acute infections or vaccinations. The sequencing input was naive CD4+ T cells from PBMCs. Subset given: CD45RA+ positively selected. The chain couples TRBV4-2 to TRBJ2-7; TRBD1 matches at 11 bases. The clonotype comes from a man between 18 and 35 years old in good health. Some clones in this sample may be carry-over from other donors' samples. This CDR3 is CASSPTPGQGAYEQYF. CDR3 in DNA: TGTGCCAGCAGTCCGACTCCGGGACAGGGGGCCTACGAGCAGTACTTC.